Each of the 18 T cell receptor beta chains below was sequenced from the same sample in a study of shared clonotypes between healthy human individuals. Some clones are missing from TCRdb's copy, which holds only in-frame ones; the method was immunoSEQ multiplex PCR. The sample has about half a million clones, about 72% seen once. The sequenced material came from PBMCs. The receptors originated from a woman in her thirties or forties in good health. Some clones in this sample may be carry-over from other donors' samples.

This chain connects TRBV11-2 to TRBJ2-7, with 7 bases fitting TRBD2. The CDR3 loop spans 15 amino acids. Germline V gene data show CDR1 as SGHAT and CDR2 as FQNNGV. V was pared by 5 bases and J by 3 bases, with 10 bases of the junction left unmatched. The CDR3 bases are TGTGCCAGCAGCCAATTGGGGCTAGCGGACTACGAGCAGTACTTC. Amino acids: CASSQLGLADYEQYF.

The chain couples TRBV27 to TRBJ1-2; 11 nucleotides agree with TRBD1. Germline values: CDR1 MNHEY, CDR2 SMNVEV (reference sequence). The CDR3 has 16 amino acids. V lost 0 bases to trimming and J lost 7 bases; unmatched junction nucleotides: 7. Here the CDR3 DNA reads TGTGCCAGCAGTTTATCGCGGACAGGGGGCGCGTTTGGCTACACCTTC. This gives the protein CASSLSRTGGAFGYTF.

In its sample, this clone was seen a few times. In DNA, the CDR3 is TGTGCCAGCAGCCCCCTAGGAGGGTCGAGTGAGCAGTTCTTC. It yields the protein CASSPLGGSSEQFF. V is TRBV7-9 and J is TRBJ2-1, with D tentatively TRBD2 (6 bases). From germline, CDR1 is SEHNR and CDR2 FQNEAQ (reference sequence). This CDR3 spans 14 amino acids. Trimming removed 5 bases at V and 9 bases at J, with 17 bases between.

The chain has TRBV2 and TRBJ2-2; 11 bases fit TRBD1. The CDR3 has 16 residues. Trimming at V came to 6 bases and at J to 4 bases, leaving 7 bases not matched to a gene. CDR1 is SNHLY, CDR2 FYNNEI, per germline. CDR3 coding DNA: TGTGCCAGCAGAGACCCGGGACAGGGGGTCACCGGGGAGCTGTTTTTT. It is translated as CASRDPGQGVTGELFF. Full variable domain (outside the CDR3, taken from reference TRBV2 and TRBJ2-2): EPEVTQTPSHQVTQMGQEVILRCVPISNHLYFYWYRQILGQKVEFLVSFYNNEISEKSEIFDDQFSVERPDGSNFTLKIRSTKLEDSAMYFCASRDPGQGVTGELFFGEGSRLTVL.

The chain couples TRBV5-4 to TRBJ2-3, with 8 bases matching TRBD2. Per germline, CDR1 SGHNT and CDR2 YYREEE (reference sequence). This CDR3 is built from 14 residues. J lost 4 bases, V lost 4 bases, and 5 bases had no gene match. The CDR3 reads CASSLSGTPDTQYF. The CDR3 DNA reads TGTGCCAGCAGCCTTAGCGGGACCCCAGATACGCAGTATTTT.

This clone appeared a single time. CDR3 loop: CASGKTGNYGYTF. As DNA, the CDR3 is TGTGCCAGCGGGAAAACAGGAAACTATGGCTACACCTTC. This chain joins TRBV27 and TRBJ1-2; D perhaps matches TRBD1 (5 bases). V dropped 8 bases and J dropped 2 bases, with 12 bases sitting between them. In germline, CDR1 is MNHEY, CDR2 SMNVEV (reference sequence). The CDR3 has 13 amino acids.

This clone was found many times. Other DNA sequences in the sample encode the same CDR3. The chain couples TRBV4-3 to TRBJ1-1, with a tentative D call TRBD1 (6 bases). This CDR3 is 15 amino acids long. V was shortened by 0 bases and J by 4 bases, with 12 bases between the two germline ends. From germline, CDR1 is LGHNA and CDR2 YSLEER. The CDR3 DNA sequence: TGCGCCAGCAGCCAAGATAACAGGGCAGGCACTGAAGCTTTCTTT. Translated: CASSQDNRAGTEAFF.

With respect to this clone: This sample also contains other DNA sequences that code for the same CDR3. The V call is TRBV18, the J call TRBJ1-2; 7 nucleotides line up with TRBD1. The CDR3 contains 13 residues. V shed 3 bases, J shed 2 bases, and the junction held 0 bases outside the gene matches. Per the germline V gene, CDR1 is KGHSH and CDR2 is LQKENI. CDR3 DNA sequence: TGTGCCAGCTCACCGGGACAGAACTATGGCTACACCTTC. It is translated as CASSPGQNYGYTF.

This clone is a singleton in its sample. The V and J genes are TRBV19 and TRBJ2-5; D is perhaps TRBD1 (6 bases). The germline V and J ends were trimmed by 7 bases and 5 bases, with 20 bases remaining between them. Germline CDR1 LNHDA, CDR2 SQIVND (reference sequence). This CDR3 has 15 residues. CDR3 DNA: TGTGCCAGTACCATCACGGCGGACAGAGGGGAGACCCAGTACTTC. Its protein is CASTITADRGETQYF.

In this sample, this clone turned up a few times. In nucleotides, the CDR3 is TGTGCCAGCAGCCCGGGACCCCCCTTCGCCTACGAGCAGTACTTC. This translates into CASSPGPPFAYEQYF. This chain joins TRBV27 and TRBJ2-7; D assignment may be TRBD1 or TRBD2 (5 bases each). V was trimmed by 6 bases and J by 2 bases, leaving 17 bases between them. The CDR3 contains 15 residues. CDR1 is MNHEY, CDR2 SMNVEV, per germline (reference sequence).

The chain combines TRBV9 with TRBJ2-7; D could derive from TRBD1 or TRBD2 (5 bases each). CDR3 length: 16 amino acids. CDR1 is SGDLS, CDR2 YYNGEE, per germline. Trimming took 4 bases from V and 5 from J, leaving 22 bases between them. CDR3 nucleotide sequence: TGTGCCAGCAGCCCCTCGGTGGGGGAGCGGTCCCACGAGCAGTACTTC. Translating it yields CASSPSVGERSHEQYF.

DNA for the CDR3: TGTGCCAGCAGTGATGGAATTTCGGGCGGCTACACCTTC. Protein product: CASSDGISGGYTF. This chain links TRBV6-1 with TRBJ1-2; D is undetermined. The CDR3 runs to 13 residues. With 3 bases removed from V and 8 bases from J, the gap between germline ends came to 13 bases. CDR1 is MNHNS and CDR2 is SASEGT in the germline V gene.

This chain uses TRBV7-3 with TRBJ2-1; D is perhaps TRBD2 (7 bases). V shed 4 bases and J shed 9 bases, with 16 bases lying between them. The CDR3 has 14 amino acids. The germline V gene encodes CDR1 SGHTA and CDR2 FQGTGA. The chain's CDR3 is CASSSLGGQGEQFF. The CDR3 nucleotides are TGTGCCAGCAGCTCTCTGGGGGGGCAAGGTGAGCAGTTCTTC.

The chain employs TRBV6-1 and TRBJ1-2; D perhaps matches TRBD1 (6 bases). The CDR3 spans 14 residues. The V gene lost 3 bases and the J gene lost 3 bases, with 11 bases spanning the gap. Looked up from germline, CDR1 is MNHNS and CDR2 is SASEGT. The CDR3 bases are TGTGCCAGCAGTGAGTCAGGGGTTGACTATGGCTACACCTTC. Protein product: CASSESGVDYGYTF.

This clone turned up a few times. The genes are TRBV7-3 and TRBJ2-7; D unclear. Germline CDR1 is SGHTA and CDR2 is FQGTGA. This CDR3 contains 15 residues. Deletions cut 2 bases from V and 2 bases from J, with 13 bases between. In DNA, the CDR3 is TGTGCCAGCAGCTTAGAGGCTAGACGACCCTACGAGCAGTACTTC. Encoded protein: CASSLEARRPYEQYF.

This chain uses TRBV6-5 with TRBJ2-1, with TRBD2 as a possible D gene (6 bases). With 5 bases removed from V and 9 bases from J, the gap between germline ends came to 17 bases. The CDR3 is made up of 14 amino acids. CDR1 and CDR2 from the germline V gene are MNHEY and SVGAGI. The CDR3 sequence: CASSRDLTAGEQFF. As DNA, the CDR3 is TGTGCCAGCAGTCGGGACTTGACGGCGGGTGAGCAGTTCTTC.

Turning to this clone: At one of its ends the junction is not consistent with the germline gene, which may arise from a read error. The chain recombines TRBV7-9 with TRBJ2-3, with D possibly matching TRBD2 (5 bases). Per germline, CDR1 SEHNR and CDR2 FQNEAQ (reference sequence). The CDR3 runs 14 residues. DNA of the CDR3: TGTGCCAGCAGCTTTTTGACTAACACAGATACGCATTATTTT. Protein: CASSFLTNTDTHYF. Drawing the rest from reference TRBV7-9 and TRBJ2-3, the complete variable domain is DTGVSQNPRHKITKRGQNVTFRCDPISEHNRLYWYRQTLGQGPEFLTYFQNEAQLEKSRLLSDRFSAERPKGSFSTLEIQRTEQGDSAMYLCASSFLTNTDTHYFGPGTRLTVL.

V gene TRBV5-1 combines with J gene TRBJ2-3, with D possibly TRBD2 on 5 matching bases. Germline-derived CDR1 and CDR2 are SGHRS and YFSETQ. The CDR3 runs 15 residues. With 3 bases removed from V and 3 bases from J, the gap between germline ends came to 14 bases. The CDR3, as DNA: TGCGCCAGCAGCTGGGTTCTAGCTACGACAGATACGCAGTATTTT. This sequence encodes CASSWVLATTDTQYF.